The entry that follows covers one TCR beta chain sequence. What it binds is unknown. The record originates from a study of cytomegalovirus exposure and HLA in healthy donors. Looking at the study overall: The study placed 70% to 85% of its 350 to 450 genotyped donors in the Caucasian-associated ancestry cluster.

Study-level findings and limits: In an earlier analysis, productive rearrangement rates for most beta V segments clustered near 87% or 30%.

The PCR contained 60 Vbeta and 13 Jbeta primers. TCRdb keeps only in-frame clones here, not all; method: immunoSEQ multiplex PCR. The sample yields 100,000 to 150,000 clones, around four fifths seen once. CDR1 and CDR2 from the germline V gene are SGHRS and YFSETQ. V lost 1 base, J lost 3 bases, and 4 bases stayed unmatched. This CDR3 is built from 14 residues. This clonotype was obtained from a man aged 18-30 years in good health and CMV-seropositive. The chain is built from TRBV5-1 and TRBJ2-7; 7 nucleotides align to TRBD1. Sequencing was performed on PBMCs. CDR3 loop: CASSLMTGSYEQYF. The CDR3 nucleotides read TGCGCCAGCAGCTTGATGACAGGGAGCTACGAGCAGTACTTC.